The 23 T cell receptor beta chains presented below share a single source sample, sequenced in a study of cytomegalovirus exposure and HLA in healthy donors. Profiling relied on immunoSEQ multiplex PCR, and the TCRdb table lists in-frame clones only, not all of them. The sample contains about 64,000 clones, approximately 95% of which appear only once. The sequencing sample was made of PBMCs. The receptors were sampled from a woman between 18 and 30 years old in good health and CMV-seropositive.

J is TRBJ1-5 and V is TRBV12-2; the D call of TRBD1 is as the table states it, not checked on the DNA. TRBV12-2 is marked as a pseudogene. The CDR3 is made up of 16 amino acids. Here the CDR3 reads CASRGLDRCKNQPQHF. The CDR3 DNA sequence: TGTGCAAGTCGCGGGCTGGATCGGTGTAAAAATCAGCCCCAGCATTTT.

J is TRBJ1-5 and V is TRBV18; tentatively, D is TRBD1 (5 bases). The CDR3 has 17 residues. The V end was cut by 4 bases, the J end by 0 bases, with 16 bases between. Germline V gene lookup returns CDR1 KGHSH and CDR2 LQKENI. CDR3 loop: CASSRAGDLFSNQPQHF. In nucleotides, the CDR3 is TGTGCCAGCTCACGGGCGGGGGACCTCTTTAGCAATCAGCCCCAGCATTTT.

This chain connects TRBV11-2 to TRBJ2-7, with 8 positions matching TRBD1. With 5 bases clipped from V and 2 bases from J, the junction kept 11 bases outside the gene matches. Looked up from germline, CDR1 is SGHAT and CDR2 is FQNNGV. The CDR3 extends over 16 amino acids. The CDR3 reads CASSPLARGRTYEQYF. The CDR3 DNA is TGTGCCAGCAGCCCTCTGGCCAGGGGGCGAACCTACGAGCAGTACTTC. The complete variable domain, with remaining parts taken from reference TRBV11-2 and TRBJ2-7, reads EAGVAQSPRYKIIEKRQSVAFWCNPISGHATLYWYQQILGQGPKLLIQFQNNGVVDDSQLPKDRFSAERLKGVDSTLKIQPAKLEDSAVYLCASSPLARGRTYEQYFGPGTRLTVT.

The gene calls are TRBV30 and TRBJ1-4; TRBD1 agrees at 7 bases. In germline, CDR1 is GTSNPN, CDR2 SVGIG (reference sequence). Trimming removed 0 bases from V and 8 bases from J; junction bases left unmatched: 9. The CDR3 runs 15 residues. The CDR3 bases are TGTGCCTGGAGTGTACTTACAGGGGTTAACGAAAAACTGTTTTTT. Translating it yields CAWSVLTGVNEKLFF.

The chain recombines TRBV5-1 with TRBJ2-2; D is unresolved. The CDR3 covers 14 residues. Germline lookup yields CDR1 SGHRS and CDR2 YFSETQ. Trimming stripped 1 base from V and 4 bases from J, with 8 bases between. The CDR3 reads CASSLSQSTGELFF. The CDR3 nucleotides read TGCGCCAGCAGCTTGTCCCAATCCACCGGGGAGCTGTTTTTT. The variable domain in full, completed from reference TRBV5-1 and TRBJ2-2, reads KAGVTQTPRYLIKTRGQQVTLSCSPISGHRSVSWYQQTPGQGLQFLFEYFSETQRNKGNFPGRFSGRQFSNSRSEMNVSTLELGDSALYLCASSLSQSTGELFFGEGSRLTVL.

Here the CDR3 reads CASSQDYGGGVLYTEAFF. DNA for the CDR3: TGCGCCAGCAGCCAAGATTATGGTGGGGGCGTTCTATATACTGAAGCTTTCTTT. This sequence joins TRBV4-3 and TRBJ1-1; possibly TRBD1 for D (6 bases). V was pared by 0 bases and J by 5 bases, with 22 bases between. Germline CDR1 reads LGHNA; CDR2 reads YSLEER. The length of the CDR3 is 18 residues.

This chain connects TRBV5-8 to TRBJ1-4; 7 nucleotides match TRBD1. Germline assignment: CDR1 SGHTS and CDR2 YDEGEE. The CDR3 is 15 amino acids. V dropped 1 base and J dropped 8; count of bases not matched to a gene: 8. CDR3 DNA: TGTGCCAGCAGCTTGTACAGGGGAGGCGTGGAAAAACTGTTTTTT. It translates to CASSLYRGGVEKLFF.

This CDR3 reads CASSTTGLGRNSPLHF. The CDR3 region has the DNA TGTGCCAGCAGTACTACAGGGTTAGGGCGTAATTCACCCCTCCACTTT. The gene calls are TRBV28 and TRBJ1-6; D may be TRBD1 (6 bases). Germline V gene sequence: CDR1 MDHEN, CDR2 SYDVKM. There are 16 residues in the CDR3. V lost 5 bases and J 6 bases, leaving 17 bases between the germline ends.

This clone showed up just a few times. V is TRBV2 and J is TRBJ2-7; D might be TRBD2 (5 bases). Trimming stripped 2 bases from V and 2 bases from J, with 13 bases between. Germline V gene sequence: CDR1 SNHLY, CDR2 FYNNEI. The CDR3 extends over 15 amino acids. The DNA for the CDR3 is TGTGCCAGCAGTGAAACGAGGGCCCTACCCTACGAGCAGTACTTC. Its translation: CASSETRALPYEQYF. The full variable domain, completed using reference TRBV2 and TRBJ2-7, is EPEVTQTPSHQVTQMGQEVILRCVPISNHLYFYWYRQILGQKVEFLVSFYNNEISEKSEIFDDQFSVERPDGSNFTLKIRSTKLEDSAMYFCASSETRALPYEQYFGPGTRLTVT.

This clone occurred once. The chain is built from TRBV4-2 and TRBJ1-1; 7 bases line up with TRBD1. From germline, CDR1 is LGHNA and CDR2 YNFKEQ. The CDR3 has 15 amino acids. The trim removed 1 base at V and 1 base at J, leaving 3 bases unmatched. CDR3 sequence (DNA): TGTGCCAGCAGCCAAGTGGCAGGGGGGAACACTGAAGCTTTCTTT. This gives the protein CASSQVAGGNTEAFF.

The gene calls are TRBV28 and TRBJ1-5; D remains unclear. V dropped 5 bases and J dropped 6 bases, with 17 bases sitting between them. Germline V gene sequence: CDR1 MDHEN, CDR2 SYDVKM. The CDR3 length is 15 residues. CDR3 region: CASSESGELGQPQHF. In DNA, the CDR3 is TGTGCCAGCAGTGAAAGCGGTGAACTGGGTCAGCCCCAGCATTTT.

The chain uses TRBV6-5 and TRBJ1-1; D unresolved. V shed 2 bases and J shed 7 bases, with 17 bases lying between them. This CDR3 spans 15 amino acids. Looked up from germline, CDR1 is MNHEY and CDR2 is SVGAGI. DNA for the CDR3: TGTGCCAGCAGTTACGGTCCATTTGAGGGCAGTGAAGCTTTCTTT. It is translated as CASSYGPFEGSEAFF.

The rearrangement joins TRBV7-6 to TRBJ2-2, with 8 nucleotides matching TRBD2. The CDR3 consists of 17 residues. Germline CDR1 and CDR2: SGHVS and FNYEAQ. The V gene end was trimmed by 7 bases and the J gene end by 0 bases; junction bases not matched to a gene: 10. The CDR3 DNA follows: TGTGCCAGCACCTCTTTAGCGGGAACCGCGAACACCGGGGAGCTGTTTTTT. As protein: CASTSLAGTANTGELFF.

The V and J genes are TRBV29-1 and TRBJ2-3; D is perhaps TRBD1 (6 bases). Germline CDR1 is SQVTM and CDR2 is ANQGSEA. This CDR3 is 14 amino acids long. V was shortened by 2 bases and J by 0 bases, with 9 bases between the two germline ends. The CDR3 DNA reads TGCAGCGTTGAAAGGCAGGGGAGCACAGATACGCAGTATTTT. Its translation is CSVERQGSTDTQYF.

V and J are TRBV30 and TRBJ2-7; 10 bases agree with TRBD1. The CDR3 is 13 amino acids. V dropped 5 bases and J dropped 3; count of bases not matched to a gene: 4. Germline V gene lookup returns CDR1 GTSNPN and CDR2 SVGIG (reference sequence). The CDR3: CAWRDRGRYEQYF. The CDR3 coding sequence is TGTGCCTGGCGCGACAGGGGGCGCTACGAGCAGTACTTC.

This chain uses TRBV6-1 with TRBJ1-2, with 7 bases that match TRBD1. The V segment lost 8 bases and the J segment 4 bases; nucleotides outside the gene matches: 4. The germline CDR1 and CDR2 sequences are MNHNS and SASEGT. The CDR3 loop spans 12 amino acids. The CDR3 spells CASGRTGYGYTF. The CDR3 DNA reads as TGTGCCAGCGGGAGGACAGGCTATGGCTACACCTTC.

The chain links TRBV7-9 to TRBJ1-2; the match to TRBD1 covers 9 bases. J was trimmed by 4 bases and V by 6 bases; bases with no gene match: 3. The CDR3 has 13 residues. Germline lookup yields CDR1 SEHNR and CDR2 FQNEAQ (reference sequence). CDR3 bases: TGTGCCAGCAGTTCGGGACAGGGCTATGGCTACACCTTC. Translation gives CASSSGQGYGYTF. The full variable domain, in which reference TRBV7-9 and TRBJ1-2 provide the parts outside the CDR3, is DTGVSQNPRHKITKRGQNVTFRCDPISEHNRLYWYRQTLGQGPEFLTYFQNEAQLEKSRLLSDRFSAERPKGSFSTLEIQRTEQGDSAMYLCASSSGQGYGYTFGSGTRLTVV.

The chain employs TRBV5-1 and TRBJ2-3; 7 bases match TRBD1. Looked up from germline, CDR1 is SGHRS and CDR2 is YFSETQ. The V gene end was trimmed by 0 bases and the J gene end by 5 bases; junction bases not matched to a gene: 9. There are 16 residues in the CDR3. In nucleotides, the CDR3 is TGCGCCAGCAGCTTGGAAGGGGGCAAATTAGGAGATACGCAGTATTTT. Protein sequence: CASSLEGGKLGDTQYF.

The chain has TRBV19 and TRBJ2-3; 7 positions agree with TRBD1. The CDR3 sequence is 12 residues long. V lost 6 bases to trimming and J lost 5 bases; unmatched junction nucleotides: 2. Per the germline V gene, CDR1 is LNHDA and CDR2 is SQIVND (reference sequence). CDR3 nucleotide sequence: TGTGCCAGTAGCACAGGGGAAGATACGCAGTATTTT. Its protein product is CASSTGEDTQYF.

This sequence joins TRBV28 and TRBJ1-2; 7 nucleotides line up with TRBD1. J was trimmed by 5 bases and V by 6 bases; bases with no gene match: 15. This CDR3 has 16 amino acids. CDR1 MDHEN and CDR2 SYDVKM come from the germline V gene. Written as DNA, the CDR3 is TGTGCCAGCAGGATAAGGTCGGAGGGGGCATCTTATGGCTACACCTTC. Protein product: CASRIRSEGASYGYTF.

The chain links TRBV7-2 to TRBJ1-5, with a weak D call TRBD1 (6 bases). The germline V gene encodes CDR1 SGHTA and CDR2 FQGNSA. The CDR3 contains 17 residues. V was trimmed by 2 bases and J by 4 bases, leaving 18 bases between them. CDR3 residues: CASSLSDRSRINQPQHF. For the CDR3, the DNA is TGTGCCAGCAGCTTAAGTGACAGGTCAAGAATTAATCAGCCCCAGCATTTT. The whole variable domain, filled in from reference TRBV7-2 and TRBJ1-5, reads GAGVSQSPSNKVTEKGKDVELRCDPISGHTALYWYRQSLGQGLEFLIYFQGNSAPDKSGLPSDRFSAERTGGSVSTLTIQRTQQEDSAVYLCASSLSDRSRINQPQHFGDGTRLSIL.

This clone appeared a few times. The rearrangement links TRBV5-3 to TRBJ2-7, with D perhaps matching TRBD1 (5 bases). TRBV5-3 counts as an open reading frame of uncertain function. The CDR3 sequence is 13 residues long. V lost 10 bases and J lost 3, with 17 bases in between. In nucleotides, the CDR3 is TGTGCCTTTTGCCCCCGCCAGGGCTACGAGCAGTACTTC. It codes for CAFCPRQGYEQYF.

The chain uses TRBV28 and TRBJ1-5; 9 bases agree with TRBD1. The CDR3 runs to 15 residues. In germline, CDR1 is MDHEN, CDR2 SYDVKM. V gave up 7 bases and J gave up 5 bases; unmatched junction bases: 9. CDR3 loop: CASNNDRGVYQPQHF. CDR3 bases: TGTGCCAGCAATAATGACAGGGGGGTTTATCAGCCCCAGCATTTT.